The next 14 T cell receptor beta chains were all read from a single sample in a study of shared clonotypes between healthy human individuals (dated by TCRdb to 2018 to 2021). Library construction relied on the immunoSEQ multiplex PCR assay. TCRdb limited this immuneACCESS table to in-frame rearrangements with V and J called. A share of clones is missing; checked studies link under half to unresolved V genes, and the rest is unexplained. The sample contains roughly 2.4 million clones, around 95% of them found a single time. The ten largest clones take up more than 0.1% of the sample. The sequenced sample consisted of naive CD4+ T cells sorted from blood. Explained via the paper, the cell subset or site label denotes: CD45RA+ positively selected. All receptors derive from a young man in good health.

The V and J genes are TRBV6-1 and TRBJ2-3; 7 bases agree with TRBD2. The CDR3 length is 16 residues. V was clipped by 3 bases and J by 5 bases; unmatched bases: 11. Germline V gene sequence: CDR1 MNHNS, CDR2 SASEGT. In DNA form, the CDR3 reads TGTGCCAGCAGTGAGGACATAGCGGGCCCGGGAGATACGCAGTATTTT. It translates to CASSEDIAGPGDTQYF.

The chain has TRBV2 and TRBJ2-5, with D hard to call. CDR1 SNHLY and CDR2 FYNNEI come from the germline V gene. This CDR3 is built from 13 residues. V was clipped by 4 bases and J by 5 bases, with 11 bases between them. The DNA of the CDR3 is TGTGCCAGCAGTGCCCACGGAACGGAGACCCAGTACTTC. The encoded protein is CASSAHGTETQYF. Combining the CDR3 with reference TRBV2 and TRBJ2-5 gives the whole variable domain EPEVTQTPSHQVTQMGQEVILRCVPISNHLYFYWYRQILGQKVEFLVSFYNNEISEKSEIFDDQFSVERPDGSNFTLKIRSTKLEDSAMYFCASSAHGTETQYFGPGTRLLVL.

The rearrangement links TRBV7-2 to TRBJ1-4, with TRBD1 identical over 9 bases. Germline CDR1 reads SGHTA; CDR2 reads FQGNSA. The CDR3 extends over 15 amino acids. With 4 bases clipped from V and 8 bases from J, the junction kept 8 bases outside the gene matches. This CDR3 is CASSSGTGMREKLFF. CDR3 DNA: TGTGCCAGCAGCTCAGGGACAGGGATGAGGGAAAAACTGTTTTTT.

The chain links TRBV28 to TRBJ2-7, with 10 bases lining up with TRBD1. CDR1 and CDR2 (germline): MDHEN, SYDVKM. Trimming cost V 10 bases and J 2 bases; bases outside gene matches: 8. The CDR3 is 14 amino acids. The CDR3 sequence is CATTSGQGAYEQYF. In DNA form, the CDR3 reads TGTGCCACCACGTCCGGACAGGGGGCCTACGAGCAGTACTTC.

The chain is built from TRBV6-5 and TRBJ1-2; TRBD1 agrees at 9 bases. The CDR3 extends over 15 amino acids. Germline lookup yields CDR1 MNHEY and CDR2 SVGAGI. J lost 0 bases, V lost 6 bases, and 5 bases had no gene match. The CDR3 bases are TGTGCCAGCAGACCCGGGACAGGGACTAACTATGGCTACACCTTC. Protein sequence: CASRPGTGTNYGYTF.

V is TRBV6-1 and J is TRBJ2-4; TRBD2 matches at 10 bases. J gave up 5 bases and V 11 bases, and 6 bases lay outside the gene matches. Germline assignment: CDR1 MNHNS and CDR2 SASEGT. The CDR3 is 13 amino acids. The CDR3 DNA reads TGTGCCTCGAGCGGGGGGGCCCAAAACATTCAGTACTTC. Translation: CASSGGAQNIQYF.

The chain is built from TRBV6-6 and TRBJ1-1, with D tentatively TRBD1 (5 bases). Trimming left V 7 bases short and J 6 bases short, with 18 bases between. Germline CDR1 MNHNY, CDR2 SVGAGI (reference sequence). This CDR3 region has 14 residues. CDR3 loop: CASTQTGLVAEAFF. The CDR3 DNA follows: TGTGCCAGCACCCAAACGGGGCTAGTCGCTGAAGCTTTCTTT.

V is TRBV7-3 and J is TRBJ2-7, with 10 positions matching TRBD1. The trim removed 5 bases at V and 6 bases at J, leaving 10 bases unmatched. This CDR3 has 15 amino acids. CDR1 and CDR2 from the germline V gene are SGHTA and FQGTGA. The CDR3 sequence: CASSIPGTGDPEQYF. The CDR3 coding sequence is TGTGCCAGCAGCATCCCCGGGACAGGGGACCCCGAGCAGTACTTC.

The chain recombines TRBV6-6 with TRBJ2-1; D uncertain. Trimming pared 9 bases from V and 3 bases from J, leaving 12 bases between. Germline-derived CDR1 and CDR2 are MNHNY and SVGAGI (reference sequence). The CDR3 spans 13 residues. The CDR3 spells CASMSALYNEQFF. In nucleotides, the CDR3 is TGTGCCAGTATGTCCGCGCTCTACAATGAGCAGTTCTTC.

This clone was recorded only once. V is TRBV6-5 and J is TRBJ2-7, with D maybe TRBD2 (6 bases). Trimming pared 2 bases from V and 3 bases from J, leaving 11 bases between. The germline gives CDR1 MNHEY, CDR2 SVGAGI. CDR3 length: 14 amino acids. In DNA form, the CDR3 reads TGTGCCAGCAGTTACACCCTGGGGGGCTACGAGCAGTACTTC. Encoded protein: CASSYTLGGYEQYF.

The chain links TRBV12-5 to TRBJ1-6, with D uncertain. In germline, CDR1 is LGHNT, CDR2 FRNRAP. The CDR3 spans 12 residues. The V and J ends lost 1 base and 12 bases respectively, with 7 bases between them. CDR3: CASGLDPGPLHF. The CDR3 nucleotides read TGTGCTAGTGGTTTGGACCCGGGACCCCTCCACTTT. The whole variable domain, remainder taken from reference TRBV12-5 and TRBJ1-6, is DARVTQTPRHKVTEMGQEVTMRCQPILGHNTVFWYRQTMMQGLELLAYFRNRAPLDDSGMPKDRFSAEMPDATLATLKIQPSEPRDSAVYFCASGLDPGPLHFGNGTRLTVT.

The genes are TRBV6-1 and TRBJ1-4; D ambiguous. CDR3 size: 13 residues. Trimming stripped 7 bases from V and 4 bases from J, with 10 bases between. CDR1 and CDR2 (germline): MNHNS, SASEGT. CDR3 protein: CASTQIRNEKLFF. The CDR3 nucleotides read TGTGCCAGCACACAGATCCGTAATGAAAAACTGTTTTTT.

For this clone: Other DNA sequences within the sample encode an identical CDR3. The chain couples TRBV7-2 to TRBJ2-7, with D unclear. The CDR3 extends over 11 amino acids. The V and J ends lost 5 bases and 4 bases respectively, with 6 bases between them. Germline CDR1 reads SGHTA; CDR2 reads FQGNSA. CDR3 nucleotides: TGTGCCAGCAGCCTCGAGTACGAGCAGTACTTC. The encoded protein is CASSLEYEQYF.

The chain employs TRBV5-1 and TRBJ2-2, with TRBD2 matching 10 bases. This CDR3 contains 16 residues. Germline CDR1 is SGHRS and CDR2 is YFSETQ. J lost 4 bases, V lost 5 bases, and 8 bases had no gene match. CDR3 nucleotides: TGCGCCAGCAGGCACGGGGCTAGCGGGAGCACCGGGGAGCTGTTTTTT. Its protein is CASRHGASGSTGELFF.